Many counts were recorded for the clone carrying this T cell receptor beta chain. No antigen is known for it. Each library that profiled naive CD8 cells came from roughly 18,000 to 920,000 sorted cells with 10%, 30% or 50% RNA. The data originate from a study of molecular identifiers for immune sequencing clone quantification. TCRdb recomputed calls from the PCR reads with MiXCR, one row per CDR3 protein. This table has about 510,000 distinct CDR3 sequences, about 20% appearing once. Study-wide results and limits: Under 1% of molecules in naive cells, but over 98% of effector molecules, belonged to clones above 20 RNA copies.

The source is a human donor in good health. Some libraries in this study had Jurkat cell RNA spiked in. The sequenced material came from naive CD8+ T cells from blood, with Jurkat cell RNA spiked in. Subset in this sample: FACS-sorted CD8+CD4-CCR7+CD45RA+ naive T cells.

In DNA, the CDR3 is TGCAGCGTCGACGGACTAGCGGGAGGCCCAGATACGCAGTATTTT. Translation: CSVDGLAGGPDTQYF. The rearrangement joins TRBV29-1 to TRBJ2-3; 14 bases align to TRBD2. V gave up 6 bases and J gave up 4 bases; unmatched junction bases: 6. The CDR3 loop spans 15 amino acids. CDR1 and CDR2 (germline): SQVTM, ANQGSEA.